This is a list of T cell receptor beta chains from one sample in a study of cytomegalovirus exposure and HLA in healthy donors. Only in-frame clones appear in the TCRdb table, and some are missing; sequencing was by immunoSEQ multiplex PCR. The sample records 97,000 or so clones, 70% being singletons. Sequenced: PBMCs. All receptors derive from a man aged 45-60 years in good health and CMV-seronegative. Both conserved end residues are part of each CDR3. A D gene is named only where the DNA matches it firmly. Clone size appears in some rows only: once, few, many, or a class for an expanded clone.

TRBJ2-5 | . | TRBD2 | TRBV27 | CASSPTSGGAVETQYF | TGTGCCAGCAGTCCTACTAGCGGGGGGGCCGTCGAGACCCAGTACTTC
TRBJ1-2 | . | . | TRBV5-1 | CASSSSGYNYGYTF | TGCGCCAGCAGCTCCAGCGGGTATAACTATGGCTACACCTTC
TRBJ1-2 | . | TRBD1 | TRBV28 | CASSIPTGGGYTF | TGTGCCAGCAGTATCCCGACAGGGGGAGGCTACACCTTC
TRBJ1-6 | . | TRBD1 | TRBV6-6 | CAINPGTVNSPLHF | TGTGCCATCAATCCCGGGACAGTAAATTCACCCCTCCACTTT
TRBJ1-1 | . | TRBD1 | TRBV6-5 | CATGTGVYGEAFF | TGTGCCACCGGGACAGGGGTATATGGTGAAGCTTTCTTT
TRBJ2-5 | . | TRBD1 | TRBV7-7 | CASSLDRGSETQYF | TGTGCTAGCAGCTTAGACAGGGGGAGTGAGACCCAGTACTTC
TRBJ2-7 | . | TRBD1 | TRBV9 | CASSMGQSYEQYF | TGTGCCAGCAGCATGGGACAGTCCTACGAGCAGTACTTC
TRBJ1-2 | . | . | TRBV18 | CASSTRTASYGYTF | TGTGCCAGCTCAACTCGGACAGCCAGCTATGGCTACACCTTC
TRBJ2-7 | once | . | TRBV6-1 | CASRGPGTSTYEQYF | TGTGCCAGCAGGGGCCCCGGGACAAGTACCTACGAGCAGTACTTC
TRBJ2-7 | . | . | TRBV10-1 | CASSEDSPYEQYF | TGCGCCAGCAGTGAAGACAGCCCCTACGAGCAGTACTTC
TRBJ1-4 | few | . | TRBV19 | CASSIRSGSGEKLFF | TGTGCCAGTAGTATTCGGTCGGGGTCTGGTGAAAAACTGTTTTTT
TRBJ2-2 | . | TRBD2 | TRBV28 | CATLTPLAGDTGELFF | TGTGCCACCCTCACCCCGCTAGCGGGAGACACCGGGGAGCTGTTTTTT
TRBJ2-1 | . | . | TRBV7-9 | CASSLGLLQDEQFF | TGTGCCAGCAGCCTGGGGTTGCTACAGGATGAGCAGTTCTTC
TRBJ1-5 | few | . | TRBV18 | CASTAGWGQPQHF | TGTGCCAGCACCGCGGGGTGGGGACAGCCCCAGCATTTT
TRBJ1-5 | . | . | TRBV28 | CASSYTGNVRGNQPQHF | TGTGCCAGCAGTTATACAGGGAATGTAAGGGGCAATCAGCCCCAGCATTTT
TRBJ2-7 | . | . | TRBV6-5 | CASSYSLISSYEQYF | TGTGCCAGCAGTTACTCCCTCATCAGCTCCTACGAGCAGTACTTC
TRBJ2-5 | once | TRBD1 | TRBV25-1 | CASQLITGGQETQYF | TGTGCCAGCCAGCTGATTACAGGGGGCCAGGAGACCCAGTACTTC
TRBJ2-3 | . | . | TRBV29-1 | CSVLVASTDTQYF | TGCAGCGTTTTGGTAGCTAGCACAGATACGCAGTATTTT
TRBJ1-2 | . | . | TRBV30 | CAWSVREGFGYTF | TGTGCCTGGAGTGTACGGGAAGGGTTTGGCTACACCTTC
TRBJ1-4 | few | TRBD1 | TRBV27 | CASSCRPGTGCEKLFF | TGTGCCAGCAGTTGCCGCCCCGGGACAGGGTGTGAAAAACTGTTTTTT
TRBJ2-7 | . | TRBD1 | TRBV14 | CASSQGGTGGFLSYEQYF | TGTGCCAGCAGCCAGGGGGGGACAGGGGGCTTCTTGTCCTACGAGCAGTACTTC
TRBJ2-1 | once | . | TRBV19 | CASSIKQNSYNEQFF | TGTGCCAGTAGTATAAAACAGAATTCCTACAATGAGCAGTTCTTC
TRBJ2-1 | . | . | TRBV9 | CASSGPSLAEQFF | TGTGCCAGCAGCGGTCCTAGCCTTGCTGAGCAGTTCTTC
TRBJ2-3 | . | TRBD2 | TRBV5-1 | CASSLVGLAYTDTQYF | TGCGCCAGCAGCTTGGTGGGACTAGCATACACAGATACGCAGTATTTT
TRBJ2-1 | . | TRBD2 | TRBV4-1 | CASSQDRREGRNEQFF | TGCGCCAGCAGCCAAGATCGGCGGGAGGGACGCAATGAGCAGTTCTTC
TRBJ1-5 | . | . | TRBV5-6 | CASSLGLNSNQPQHF | TGTGCCAGCAGCCTAGGACTGAATAGCAATCAGCCCCAGCATTTT
TRBJ2-1 | few | TRBD1 | TRBV6-1 | CASRGTGSRWNEQFF | TGTGCCAGCAGGGGGACAGGCTCCCGTTGGAATGAGCAGTTCTTC
TRBJ2-2 | . | TRBD1 | TRBV2 | CASKRGQWDGELFF | TGTGCCAGCAAAAGGGGGCAGTGGGACGGGGAGCTGTTTTTT
TRBJ2-7 | . | TRBD2 | TRBV5-6 | CASSFGGTSYEQYF | TGTGCCAGCAGCTTCGGGGGGACCTCCTACGAGCAGTACTTC
TRBJ1-2 | few | TRBD1 | TRBV5-6 | CASSLEGGNYGYTF | TGTGCCAGCAGCTTGGAAGGGGGCAACTATGGCTACACCTTC
TRBJ1-1 | few | . | TRBV5-1 | CASSLFGDGEAFF | TGCGCCAGCAGCTTGTTCGGGGATGGTGAAGCTTTCTTT
TRBJ1-3 | . | . | TRBV7-2 | CASSSATGRGNTIYF | TGTGCCAGCAGCTCCGCGACAGGTCGGGGAAACACCATATATTTT
TRBJ1-5 | . | . | TRBV12-2 | CASRTGPSNQPQHF | TGTGCAAGTCGCACCGGTCCCAGCAATCAGCCCCAGCATTTT
TRBJ1-3 | . | . | TRBV21-1 | CASSKVPDRVGNTIYF | TGTGCCAGCAGCAAAGTTCCCGACAGGGTTGGAAACACCATATATTTT
TRBJ1-1 | . | . | TRBV4-1 | CASSQEQSNTEAFF | TGCGCCAGCAGCCAAGAACAGTCGAACACTGAAGCTTTCTTT
TRBJ1-4 | . | . | TRBV5-1 | CASSEQGRASEKLFF | TGCGCCAGCAGCGAACAGGGACGGGCAAGTGAAAAACTGTTTTTT
TRBJ2-7 | medium-sized | TRBD1 | TRBV5-5 | CASSFQGAYEQYF | TGTGCCAGCAGCTTCCAGGGGGCCTACGAGCAGTACTTC
TRBJ2-3 | few | . | TRBV2 | CASSRDRTDTQYF | TGTGCCAGCAGCCGGGATCGAACAGATACGCAGTATTTT
TRBJ1-1 | . | TRBD1 | TRBV11-2 | CASSSRISLTGKYRAFF | TGTGCCAGCAGCTCACGGATAAGCCTGACAGGGAAGTATCGAGCTTTCTTT
TRBJ2-5 | . | . | TRBV7-2 | CASSSRGYRETQYF | TGTGCCAGCAGCTCCCGGGGGTACCGAGAGACCCAGTACTTC
TRBJ1-5 | . | . | TRBV2 | CASTPRSNQPQHF | TGTGCCAGCACCCCGCGAAGCAATCAGCCCCAGCATTTT
TRBJ1-6 | . | . | TRBV27 | CASSSTGGGSPLHF | TGTGCCAGCAGTTCGACAGGTGGCGGGTCACCCCTCCACTTT
TRBJ1-4 | . | . | TRBV7-2 | CASSLLSATNEKLFF | TGTGCCAGCAGCTTACTGTCAGCAACTAATGAAAAACTGTTTTTT
TRBJ2-1 | . | TRBD2 | TRBV19 | CASRLAGGHNEQFF | TGTGCCAGTAGACTAGCGGGGGGGCACAATGAGCAGTTCTTC
TRBJ2-3 | few | . | TRBV29-1 | CSVNQGGSQYF | TGCAGCGTTAATCAGGGGGGATCGCAGTATTTT
TRBJ2-7 | once | TRBD1 | TRBV28 | CASSLETGRPSYEQYF | TGTGCCAGCAGTTTAGAGACAGGGAGACCCTCCTACGAGCAGTACTTC
TRBJ2-3 | . | . | TRBV25-1 | CASSEFGSNTQYF | TGTGCCAGCAGTGAATTCGGGTCAAATACGCAGTATTTT